Presented here are 19 T cell receptor beta chains from one specimen sequenced in a study of cytomegalovirus exposure and HLA in healthy donors. Researchers ran the PCR with 60 Vbeta and 13 Jbeta primers. Repertoires were generated with immunoSEQ multiplex PCR, while TCRdb's copy carries only in-frame clones and drops some. The table shows 120,000 to 150,000 clones, with about 79% occurring only once. The sequencing input was PBMCs. The receptors shown here come from a male donor in good health and CMV-seronegative.

J is TRBJ2-1 and V is TRBV7-8, with 7 bases that match TRBD2. The CDR3 runs 16 residues. Germline V gene data show CDR1 as SGHVS and CDR2 as FQNEAQ. After removal of 5 bases from V and 3 bases from J, the junction contained 10 bases not matched to a gene. CDR3 sequence: CASSTPIGRYYNEQFF. In nucleotides, the CDR3 is TGTGCCAGCAGCACGCCAATCGGGAGGTACTACAATGAGCAGTTCTTC.

The chain combines TRBV19 with TRBJ2-5, with TRBD1 matching 8 bases. The CDR3 consists of 16 residues. Germline CDR1 reads LNHDA; CDR2 reads SQIVND (reference sequence). With V trimmed by 3 bases and J by 1 base, 7 bases remained unmatched. CDR3 sequence (DNA): TGTGCCAGTAGTATTTTGGGACAGGCAATCCAAGAGACCCAGTACTTC. Amino acids: CASSILGQAIQETQYF.

The rearrangement joins TRBV27 to TRBJ1-1; weak D call: TRBD1 (5 bases). CDR1 and CDR2 from the germline V gene are MNHEY and SMNVEV (reference sequence). V was pared by 6 bases and J by 3 bases, with 11 bases between. The CDR3 runs 13 residues. In nucleotides, the CDR3 is TGTGCCAGCAGCTCAGGGATGCACACTGAAGCTTTCTTT. It translates to CASSSGMHTEAFF.

This chain joins TRBV7-2 and TRBJ1-3; D unclear. Germline V CDR1 and CDR2: SGHTA, FQGNSA. The ends were cut back, 5 bases at V and 4 bases at J, with 12 bases in the middle. The CDR3 covers 14 residues. The CDR3 DNA reads TGTGCCAGCAGCCGAGGGCCCCACGGAAACACCATATATTTT. Protein sequence: CASSRGPHGNTIYF.

This chain joins TRBV6-6 and TRBJ2-1; 8 nucleotides match TRBD1. The CDR3 is 14 amino acids. Trimming at V came to 2 bases and at J to 8 bases, leaving 5 bases not matched to a gene. In germline, CDR1 is MNHNY, CDR2 SVGAGI (reference sequence). CDR3 nucleotides: TGTGCCAGCAGTTACAGGACAGGGCCTCATGAGCAGTTCTTC. Its protein product is CASSYRTGPHEQFF.

The rearrangement joins TRBV10-3 to TRBJ2-3, with 9 bases fitting TRBD1. The CDR3 spans 15 residues. Germline-derived CDR1 and CDR2 are ENHRY and SYGVKD. V gave up 5 bases and J gave up 2 bases; unmatched junction bases: 5. This chain's CDR3 is CAISLQGASTDTQYF. In DNA, the CDR3 is TGTGCCATCAGTCTACAGGGGGCTTCCACAGATACGCAGTATTTT.

The chain has TRBV20-1 and TRBJ1-5; no clear D gene. The V end lost 2 bases, the J end lost 6 bases, and 5 bases lay between the germline ends. The CDR3 has 11 residues. CDR1 is DFQATT and CDR2 is SNEGSKA in the germline V gene (reference sequence). In nucleotides, the CDR3 is TGCAGTGCTAGATCAGGTCAGCCCCAGCATTTT. This gives the protein CSARSGQPQHF.

This chain connects TRBV12-5 to TRBJ1-3, with a tentative D call TRBD1 (5 bases). V was pared by 4 bases and J by 4 bases, with 17 bases between. The CDR3 length is 16 residues. CDR1 is LGHNT, CDR2 FRNRAP, per germline. The CDR3 bases are TGTGCTAGTGGTTCCCCACTCAACAGGCTCGGAAACACCATATATTTT. Protein product: CASGSPLNRLGNTIYF.

V usage is TRBV29-1 and J usage is TRBJ2-1, with 7 bases lining up with TRBD1. Looked up from germline, CDR1 is SQVTM and CDR2 is ANQGSEA. Germline trimming cut 4 bases from V and 6 bases from J; bases unmatched to any gene: 9. The CDR3 extends over 14 amino acids. Here the CDR3 reads CSVGYPGTVNEQFF. DNA for the CDR3: TGCAGCGTTGGCTACCCTGGGACAGTCAATGAGCAGTTCTTC.

The chain joins TRBV5-1 to TRBJ2-1; 11 bases agree with TRBD1. This CDR3 is built from 16 residues. Germline V gives CDR1 SGHRS, CDR2 YFSETQ. The V gene end was trimmed by 4 bases and the J gene end by 7 bases; junction bases not matched to a gene: 10. CDR3 in DNA: TGCGCCAGCAGCCGTCGGACAGGGGGCGTAGGTAATGAGCAGTTCTTC. Its translation is CASSRRTGGVGNEQFF.

The rearrangement joins TRBV6-5 to TRBJ1-6; weak D call: TRBD1 (6 bases). The CDR3 covers 15 residues. V was trimmed by 5 bases and J by 10 bases, leaving 18 bases between them. Germline CDR1 reads MNHEY; CDR2 reads SVGAGI. CDR3 bases: TGTGCCAGCAGTCCGCGAGAGGGGGATACCTCACCCCTCCACTTT. Translated: CASSPREGDTSPLHF.

The chain combines TRBV5-4 with TRBJ2-1; D uncertain. This CDR3 is 15 amino acids long. V lost 3 bases to trimming and J lost 1 base, with 11 bases between them. In germline, CDR1 is SGHNT, CDR2 YYREEE (reference sequence). Here the CDR3 reads CASSSEAYSYNEQFF. The CDR3 DNA reads as TGTGCCAGCAGCTCCGAAGCGTATTCCTACAATGAGCAGTTCTTC.

The chain recombines TRBV27 with TRBJ2-1; 7 bases map to TRBD2. CDR1 is MNHEY and CDR2 is SMNVEV in the germline V gene (reference sequence). The CDR3 runs to 16 residues. The V gene end was trimmed by 4 bases and the J gene end by 8 bases; junction bases not matched to a gene: 14. CDR3 loop: CASSSSGGVVAHEQFF. DNA for the CDR3: TGTGCCAGCAGTTCATCGGGGGGAGTAGTAGCCCATGAGCAGTTCTTC.

This sequence joins TRBV7-9 and TRBJ1-3, with 7 bases lining up with TRBD1. The CDR3 consists of 14 residues. Germline V gene sequence: CDR1 SEHNR, CDR2 FQNEAQ (reference sequence). Losses at the gene ends were 4 bases for V and 1 base for J; bases not matched to a gene: 1. The CDR3 nucleotides are TGTGCCAGCAGCTCGGACAGGTCTGGAAACACCATATATTTT. This encodes CASSSDRSGNTIYF.

CDR3 amino acids: CAWIQNNTGELFF. In nucleotides, the CDR3 is TGTGCCTGGATCCAGAACAACACCGGGGAGCTGTTTTTT. The chain links TRBV30 to TRBJ2-2; D ambiguous. V lost 4 bases to trimming and J lost 2 bases, with 8 bases between them. The CDR3 is made up of 13 amino acids. The germline V gene has CDR1 GTSNPN and CDR2 SVGIG (reference sequence).

V gene TRBV5-8 combines with J gene TRBJ1-1; D uncertain. The germline V gene has CDR1 SGHTS and CDR2 YDEGEE. The V and J ends lost 4 bases and 1 base respectively, with 11 bases between them. CDR3 size: 14 residues. The CDR3 DNA reads TGTGCCAGCAGCCGCGGTAGAGGGAACACTGAAGCTTTCTTT. Translation gives CASSRGRGNTEAFF.

Details on this clone: Other DNA sequences in this sample translate to the same CDR3. The gene calls are TRBV19 and TRBJ1-1; D not resolved. Germline values: CDR1 LNHDA, CDR2 SQIVND (reference sequence). The germline V and J ends were trimmed by 2 bases and 2 bases, with 6 bases remaining between them. The CDR3 spans 13 residues. The CDR3: CASSITANTEAFF. CDR3 in DNA: TGTGCCAGTAGTATAACAGCCAACACTGAAGCTTTCTTT.

The chain carries TRBV7-2 and TRBJ2-1; D is possibly TRBD1 (6 bases). Per germline, CDR1 SGHTA and CDR2 FQGNSA. The CDR3 runs to 15 residues. The V and J ends lost 6 bases and 4 bases respectively, with 16 bases between them. The CDR3 loop is CASSLRGQIYNEQFF. The CDR3 DNA is TGTGCCAGCAGTTTACGAGGACAGATTTACAATGAGCAGTTCTTC.

The chain employs TRBV7-6 and TRBJ2-2, with D possibly matching TRBD1 (5 bases). Germline V gene sequence: CDR1 SGHVS, CDR2 FNYEAQ. The CDR3 has 15 amino acids. V lost 1 base, J lost 2 bases, and 8 bases lay in between. The CDR3 nucleotides read TGTGCCAGCAGCTTAGAGGGGCCCAACACCGGGGAGCTGTTTTTT. Translating gives CASSLEGPNTGELFF.